This T cell receptor (beta chain) was profiled in a study of siplizumab effects on memory and regulatory T cells. Germline V gene data show CDR1 as SGHNT and CDR2 as YENEEA. The CDR3 has 13 amino acids. The germline V and J ends were trimmed by 1 base and 5 bases, with 5 bases remaining between them. Measured with immunoSEQ multiplex PCR; TCRdb has only the in-frame clones, and not every one. In the table there are tens of thousands of clones, approximately 93% of which are singletons. Specimen: CD8+ T cells sorted from blood. This receptor was taken from a human donor in good health. The chain uses TRBV11-3 and TRBJ1-4; D ambiguous. CDR3 coding DNA: TGTGCCAGCAGCTTAGGACTAAATGAAAAACTGTTTTTT. This gives the protein CASSLGLNEKLFF. Together with reference TRBV11-3 and TRBJ1-4, the CDR3 gives the full variable domain: EAGVVQSPRYKIIEKKQPVAFWCNPISGHNTLYWYLQNLGQGPELLIRYENEEAVDDSQLPKDRFSAERLKGVDSTLKIQPAELGDSAVYLCASSLGLNEKLFFGSGTQLSVL.